This is a list of T cell receptor beta chains from one sample in a study of regulatory T cells in long-lasting Graves disease. One entry per CDR3 protein results from TCRdb running MiXCR on the multiplex PCR reads. The repertoire holds over 450,000 distinct CDR3 sequences, with around a fifth as singletons. The source was peripheral blood mononuclear cells (PBMCs), collected when the disease was refractory, from a patient treated with antithyroid drugs. These receptors all stem from a female donor with Graves disease. Each CDR3 is given with its conserved first and last residue. Each record gives: V gene, D gene, J gene, clone size, CDR3 protein, CDR3 DNA. A D gene is named only where the DNA matches it firmly. Size tells how often a clone was seen (once, few, many) or the class of an expanded clone, and some rows leave it out.

TRBV29-1	TRBD2	TRBJ2-7	NA	CSVSGTSGRVTYEQYF	TGCAGCGTCTCCGGGACTAGCGGGAGAGTCACCTACGAGCAGTACTTC
TRBV7-9	NA	TRBJ1-1	NA	CASSSLPTANTEAFF	TGTGCCAGCAGCAGTCTACCGACAGCGAACACTGAAGCTTTCTTT
TRBV6-2/TRBV6-3	TRBD2	TRBJ2-7	few	CASSLLAGGNKQYF	TGTGCCAGCAGTTTACTAGCGGGGGGAAACAAGCAGTACTTC
TRBV2	TRBD2	TRBJ2-5	many	CASSEASGGAETQYF	TGTGCCAGCAGTGAAGCTAGCGGGGGGGCGGAGACCCAGTACTTC
TRBV28	NA	TRBJ2-3	few	CASSLGTGSTDTQYF	NA
TRBV3-1	NA	TRBJ2-7	NA	CASSQDSGYSYEQYF	TGTGCCAGCAGCCAGGATTCGGGGTACTCCTACGAGCAGTACTTC
TRBV6-2/TRBV6-3	TRBD1	TRBJ2-1	NA	CASSRTGGAGHEQFF	TGTGCCAGCAGTAGGACAGGGGGCGCCGGACATGAGCAGTTCTTC
TRBV18	NA	TRBJ2-7	NA	CASSPYRARGNYEQYF	TGTGCCAGCTCACCGTACAGGGCACGAGGCAACTACGAGCAGTACTTC
TRBV28	NA	TRBJ2-2	many	CASSLYGTGELFF	TGTGCCAGCAGTTTATACGGCACCGGGGAGCTGTTTTTT
TRBV28	NA	TRBJ1-2	many	CASSLGHTYGYTF	TGTGCCAGCAGCTTAGGACACACCTATGGCTACACCTTC
TRBV5-4	NA	TRBJ1-1	few	CASSQTPNTEAFF	TGTGCCAGCAGCCAAACACCGAACACTGAAGCTTTCTTT
TRBV6-5	NA	TRBJ1-3	many	CASSYVGFGNTIYF	TGTGCCAGCAGTTATGTGGGTTTTGGAAACACCATATATTTT
TRBV24-1	NA	TRBJ2-1	NA	CATSDFQGRQQFF	TGTGCCACCAGTGATTTCCAGGGTCGGCAGCAGTTCTTC
TRBV7-9	NA	TRBJ2-5	few	CASSPVAEEETQYF	TGTGCCAGCAGCCCGGTAGCGGAAGAAGAGACCCAGTACTTC
TRBV4-2	TRBD1	TRBJ1-1	few	CASSQNRQGGTEAFF	TGTGCCAGCAGCCAGAACCGACAGGGTGGAACTGAAGCTTTCTTT
TRBV29-1	TRBD1	TRBJ2-7	many	CSTFDGGDRGYEQYF	TGCAGCACCTTTGATGGAGGGGACAGGGGCTACGAGCAGTACTTC
TRBV6-2/TRBV6-3	TRBD1	TRBJ1-1	many	CASSYSHRGQGTEAFF	TGTGCCAGCAGTTACTCTCACAGGGGGCAAGGCACTGAAGCTTTCTTT
TRBV6-1	TRBD1	TRBJ2-7	many	CASSLRGTEPYEQYF	TGTGCCAGCAGCCTAAGGGGGACAGAACCCTACGAGCAGTACTTC
TRBV6-2/TRBV6-3	NA	TRBJ1-6	NA	CASSPTGQKTYNSPLHF	TGTGCCAGCAGTCCAACAGGGCAGAAGACCTATAATTCACCCCTCCACTTT
TRBV28	NA	TRBJ2-7	many	CAAKGGALGVSYEQYF	TGTGCCGCTAAAGGGGGGGCGCTGGGGGTCTCCTACGAGCAGTACTTC
TRBV3-1	NA	TRBJ2-7	NA	CASSRQETYEQYF	TGTGCCAGCAGCCGACAGGAGACCTACGAGCAGTACTTC
TRBV6-1	TRBD1	TRBJ1-5	few	CASSEWGTGGQPQHF	TGTGCCAGCAGTGAATGGGGGACAGGGGGCCAGCCCCAGCATTTT
TRBV19	TRBD1	TRBJ2-7	NA	CASGQGLREQYF	TGTGCCAGCGGACAGGGGCTACGCGAGCAGTACTTC
TRBV2	NA	TRBJ1-5	many	CASSDKAYGNQPQHF	TGTGCCAGCAGTGATAAGGCGTATGGCAATCAGCCCCAGCATTTT
TRBV6-5	NA	TRBJ2-6	NA	CASSYGWSGANVLTF	TGTGCCAGCAGTTACGGCTGGTCTGGGGCCAACGTCCTGACTTTC
TRBV10-3	NA	TRBJ1-2	many	CAITPRGGYGYTF	TGTGCCATCACCCCGAGAGGGGGATATGGCTACACCTTC
TRBV9	NA	TRBJ2-7	NA	CASSAAGTETYEQYF	TGTGCCAGCAGCGCCGCCGGGACGGAGACCTACGAGCAGTACTTC
TRBV6-1	TRBD1	TRBJ2-2	NA	CASTAPDGQGRTGELFF	TGTGCCAGCACCGCACCGGATGGACAGGGGCGCACCGGGGAGCTGTTTTTT
TRBV28	NA	TRBJ1-2	many	CASSLDLPYYGYTF	TGTGCCAGCAGTTTAGACCTTCCCTACTATGGCTACACCTTC
TRBV20-1	NA	TRBJ2-1	NA	CSASRQGKTRYF	TGCAGTGCTAGCCGGCAGGGCAAGACCCGGTACTTC
TRBV6-5	NA	TRBJ1-1	many	CASSYETANTEAFF	TGTGCCAGCAGTTACGAAACAGCGAACACTGAAGCTTTCTTT
TRBV5-1	NA	TRBJ2-7	NA	CASSRVGTEQYF	TGCGCCAGCAGTAGGGTCGGGACGGAGCAGTACTTC
TRBV28	NA	TRBJ2-2	many	CASSLSGATGELFF	TGTGCCAGCAGTTTATCAGGGGCCACCGGGGAGCTGTTTTTT
TRBV11-2	TRBD1	TRBJ2-7	many	CASSIYRGFSYEQYF	TGTGCCAGCAGCATTTACAGGGGTTTCTCCTACGAGCAGTACTTC
TRBV6-5	NA	TRBJ2-7	many	CASSYSGVHEQYF	TGTGCCAGCAGTTACTCGGGGGTCCACGAGCAGTACTTC
TRBV11-1	NA	TRBJ2-7	many	CASSLAGGPPYEQYF	TGTGCCAGCAGCTTAGCAGGAGGGCCCCCCTACGAGCAGTACTTC
TRBV5-6	NA	TRBJ2-7	NA	CASSTWGFYEQYF	TGTGCCAGCAGCACCTGGGGCTTCTACGAGCAGTACTTC
TRBV6-2/TRBV6-3	NA	TRBJ1-5	many	CASSSLDGDQPQHF	TGTGCCAGCAGTTCCTTGGACGGTGATCAGCCCCAGCATTTT
TRBV3-1	NA	TRBJ2-7	few	CASSTEGSEQYF	TGTGCCAGCAGCACAGAGGGGTCCGAGCAGTACTTC
TRBV6-1	NA	TRBJ2-5	NA	CASRATGETQYF	TGTGCCAGCAGGGCTACAGGGGAGACCCAGTACTTC
TRBV20-1	TRBD1	TRBJ1-5	few	CSARQGATQPYQPQHF	TGCAGTGCCCGACAGGGGGCGACCCAGCCTTATCAGCCCCAGCATTTT
TRBV20-1	TRBD2	TRBJ2-7	few	CSARERLGGGKTYEQYF	TGCAGTGCTAGAGAGCGGCTCGGCGGGGGGAAAACCTACGAGCAGTACTTC
TRBV3-1	TRBD1	TRBJ1-6	NA	CASSQDGGQGINSPLHF	TGTGCCAGCAGCCAAGACGGTGGACAGGGGATTAATTCACCCCTCCACTTT
TRBV29-1	NA	TRBJ1-2	NA	CSVPNEAQGTHYGYTF	TGCAGCGTCCCCAATGAGGCCCAGGGGACCCACTATGGCTACACCTTC
TRBV19	TRBD1	TRBJ2-5	few	CASRPGQTLQETQYF	TGTGCCAGTAGACCGGGACAGACCCTCCAAGAGACCCAGTACTTC
TRBV20-1	TRBD1	TRBJ1-1	many	CSARFSGGAWTEAFF	TGCAGTGCTAGGTTCTCAGGGGGCGCGTGGACTGAAGCTTTCTTT
TRBV19	NA	TRBJ1-5	few	CASSMTDYSNQPQHF	TGTGCCAGTAGTATGACAGATTATAGCAATCAGCCCCAGCATTTT
TRBV12-3/TRBV12-4	NA	TRBJ2-2	many	CASRTENTGELFF	TGTGCCAGCAGGACAGAAAACACCGGGGAGCTGTTTTTT
TRBV7-2	NA	TRBJ2-5	few	CASSFWGPGETQYF	TGTGCCAGCAGCTTCTGGGGGCCGGGAGAGACCCAGTACTTC
TRBV6-5	NA	TRBJ1-1	NA	CASSYSMADTEAFF	TGTGCCAGCAGTTACTCGATGGCTGACACTGAAGCTTTCTTT
TRBV28	TRBD1	TRBJ2-7	many	CASSPSGTGINEQYF	TGTGCCAGCAGTCCCTCCGGGACAGGGATCAACGAGCAGTACTTC
TRBV4-1	NA	TRBJ1-4	NA	CASSPHGGFDEKLFF	TGCGCCAGCAGCCCCCACGGGGGATTTGATGAAAAACTGTTTTTT
TRBV6-1	TRBD1	TRBJ2-7	NA	CASSPLGGQGEGSEQYF	TGTGCCAGCAGTCCACTAGGGGGACAGGGGGAAGGGAGCGAGCAGTACTTC
TRBV9	NA	TRBJ1-2	many	CASSPSKWGAGGYTF	TGTGCCAGCAGCCCATCCAAATGGGGGGCCGGTGGCTACACCTTC
TRBV28	TRBD1	TRBJ2-1	many	CASTNRDREINEQFF	TGTGCCAGCACTAACCGGGACAGGGAGATCAATGAGCAGTTCTTC
TRBV29-1	NA	TRBJ1-1	NA	CSVEVGGRDTEAFF	TGCAGCGTTGAAGTGGGGGGGAGAGACACTGAAGCTTTCTTT
TRBV6-5	TRBD2	TRBJ2-5	NA	CASSYSARGGGQETQYF	TGTGCCAGCAGTTACTCGGCGCGGGGGGGCGGTCAAGAGACCCAGTACTTC
TRBV28	NA	TRBJ2-7	many	CASSFDLPGTPKSSYEQYF	TGTGCCAGCAGTTTCGACCTGCCCGGGACCCCGAAGAGCTCCTACGAGCAGTACTTC
TRBV20-1	TRBD1	TRBJ2-4	few	CSARSRGRNIQYF	TGCAGTGCTAGGTCCAGGGGGCGAAACATTCAGTACTTC
TRBV28	TRBD1	TRBJ1-6	many	CASSRDRAERNSPLHF	TGTGCCAGCAGCCGGGACAGGGCTGAACGAAATTCACCCCTCCACTTT